Below are 4 T cell receptor beta chains sequenced from a single sample in a study of blood T cell repertoires in COVID-19. Profiling relied on immunoSEQ multiplex PCR, and the TCRdb table lists in-frame clones only, not all of them. Of tens of thousands of clones detected, approximately 86% appear once; the ten largest clones hold 0.9% to 1.5%. Sequenced sample: peripheral blood. All receptors come from a man aged 40-49 years with acute or convalescent COVID-19.

CDR3 residues: CASSLLTGGDEQYF. CDR3 sequence (DNA): TGTGCCAGCAGTCTCCTGACAGGGGGCGACGAGCAGTACTTC. The J gene is TRBJ2-7, the V gene TRBV7-8; 10 bases fit TRBD1. The CDR3 covers 14 residues. After removal of 6 bases from V and 5 bases from J, the junction contained 7 bases not matched to a gene. Germline V gene sequence: CDR1 SGHVS, CDR2 FQNEAQ.

The chain uses TRBV6-2 or TRBV6-3 and TRBJ1-1; TRBD1 aligns across 8 bases. The CDR3 has 14 residues. Germline trimming cut 4 bases from V and 1 base from J; bases unmatched to any gene: 2. Germline loops: CDR1 MNHEY, CDR2 SVGEGT. The DNA for the CDR3 is TGTGCCAGCAGTTTAACAGGGGGGAACACTGAAGCTTTCTTT. It yields the protein CASSLTGGNTEAFF.

V gene TRBV13 combines with J gene TRBJ2-2, with 15 bases matching TRBD2. Trimming at V came to 5 bases and at J to 2 bases, leaving 6 bases not matched to a gene. The CDR3 contains 18 residues. Looked up from germline, CDR1 is PRHDT and CDR2 is FYEKMQ (reference sequence). The CDR3 loop is CASSRQGLAGGNTGELFF. DNA of the CDR3: TGTGCCAGCAGCCGACAGGGACTAGCGGGGGGTAACACCGGGGAGCTGTTTTTT.

The chain employs TRBV4-2 and TRBJ1-4; a weak D match, TRBD1 (5 bases). Germline CDR1 reads LGHNA; CDR2 reads YNFKEQ. This CDR3 is built from 17 residues. Trimming shortened V by 1 base and J by 2 bases, and 14 bases separated the two germline ends. The CDR3 is CASSQGWGDSTNEKLFF. The CDR3 DNA follows: TGTGCCAGCAGCCAAGGGTGGGGGGACTCGACTAATGAAAAACTGTTTTTT.